The 3 T cell receptor beta chains below were found in one sample sequenced in a study of cytomegalovirus exposure and HLA in healthy donors. Repertoires were generated with immunoSEQ multiplex PCR, while TCRdb's copy carries only in-frame clones and drops some. The top ten hold approximately 3% of the sample, which has about 140,000 clones, roughly nine tenths seen once. Sequences were obtained from PBMCs. Receptor source: a man between 18 and 29 years old in good health and CMV-seronegative.

The chain carries TRBV2 and TRBJ2-2; the D gene is possibly TRBD1 (5 bases). V was trimmed by 2 bases and J by 6 bases, leaving 10 bases between them. CDR1 is SNHLY and CDR2 is FYNNEI in the germline V gene. This CDR3 contains 14 residues. CDR3 amino acids: CASSETLGAGELFF. DNA for the CDR3: TGTGCCAGCAGTGAAACCCTAGGGGCCGGGGAGCTGTTTTTT. The complete variable domain, with remaining parts taken from reference TRBV2 and TRBJ2-2, reads EPEVTQTPSHQVTQMGQEVILRCVPISNHLYFYWYRQILGQKVEFLVSFYNNEISEKSEIFDDQFSVERPDGSNFTLKIRSTKLEDSAMYFCASSETLGAGELFFGEGSRLTVL.

This rearrangement joins TRBV28 to TRBJ2-1; 7 nucleotides align to TRBD2. This CDR3 comprises 15 residues. From germline, CDR1 is MDHEN and CDR2 SYDVKM. Unmatched junction bases numbered 5, after V lost 2 bases and J lost 4 bases. The CDR3 DNA sequence: TGTGCCAGCAGTTTAGAAAGCGGGGCATACAATGAGCAGTTCTTC. The encoded protein is CASSLESGAYNEQFF.

This chain connects TRBV4-1 to TRBJ2-2; 8 bases are a match to TRBD1. The germline CDR1 and CDR2 sequences are MGHRA and YSYEKL. The CDR3 is 19 residues long. After removal of 3 bases from V and 4 bases from J, the junction contained 16 bases not matched to a gene. The CDR3 loop reads CASSHLGQGRPKGTGELFF. The CDR3 DNA follows: TGCGCCAGCAGCCACCTTGGACAGGGCCGCCCTAAGGGCACCGGGGAGCTGTTTTTT.